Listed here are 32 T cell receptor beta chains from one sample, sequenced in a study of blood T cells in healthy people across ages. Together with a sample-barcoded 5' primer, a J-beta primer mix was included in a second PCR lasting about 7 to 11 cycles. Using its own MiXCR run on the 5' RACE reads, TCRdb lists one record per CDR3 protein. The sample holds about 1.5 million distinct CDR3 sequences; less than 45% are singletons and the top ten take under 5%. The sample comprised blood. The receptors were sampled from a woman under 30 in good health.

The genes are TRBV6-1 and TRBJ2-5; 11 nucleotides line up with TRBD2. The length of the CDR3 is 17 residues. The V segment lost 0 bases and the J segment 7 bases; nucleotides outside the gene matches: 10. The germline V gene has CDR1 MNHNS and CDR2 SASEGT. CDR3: CASSEALAGVSIRTQYF. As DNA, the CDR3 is TGTGCCAGCAGTGAAGCACTAGCGGGGGTTTCCATTCGGACCCAGTACTTC.

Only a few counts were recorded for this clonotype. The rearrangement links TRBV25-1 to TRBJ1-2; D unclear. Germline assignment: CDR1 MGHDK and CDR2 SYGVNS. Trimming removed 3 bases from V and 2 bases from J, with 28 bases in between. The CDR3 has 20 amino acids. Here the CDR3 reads CASSDSLGWLHPEVNYGYTF. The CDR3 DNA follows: TGTGCCAGCAGTGATAGTTTAGGGTGGTTACACCCCGAGGTCAACTATGGCTACACCTTC.

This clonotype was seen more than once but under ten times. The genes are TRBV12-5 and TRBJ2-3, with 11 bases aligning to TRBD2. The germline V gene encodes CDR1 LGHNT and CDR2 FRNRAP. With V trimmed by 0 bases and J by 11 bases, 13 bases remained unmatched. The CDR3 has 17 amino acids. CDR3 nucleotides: TGTGCTAGTGGTTTGGTACCGGAGACTAGCGGGGACCCGGGGCAGTATTTT. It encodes CASGLVPETSGDPGQYF.

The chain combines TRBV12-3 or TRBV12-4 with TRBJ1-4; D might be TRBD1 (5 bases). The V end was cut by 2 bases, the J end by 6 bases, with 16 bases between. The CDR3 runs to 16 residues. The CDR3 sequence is CASSLREGQGDEKLFF. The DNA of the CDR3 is TGTGCCAGCAGTTTAAGGGAGGGGCAGGGAGATGAAAAACTGTTTTTT.

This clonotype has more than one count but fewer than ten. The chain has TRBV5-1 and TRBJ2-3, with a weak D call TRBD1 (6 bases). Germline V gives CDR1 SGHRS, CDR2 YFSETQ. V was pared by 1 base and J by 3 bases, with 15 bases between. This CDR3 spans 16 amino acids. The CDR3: CASSLPEQGKTDTQYF. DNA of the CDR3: TGCGCCAGCAGCTTGCCCGAACAGGGTAAGACAGATACGCAGTATTTT.

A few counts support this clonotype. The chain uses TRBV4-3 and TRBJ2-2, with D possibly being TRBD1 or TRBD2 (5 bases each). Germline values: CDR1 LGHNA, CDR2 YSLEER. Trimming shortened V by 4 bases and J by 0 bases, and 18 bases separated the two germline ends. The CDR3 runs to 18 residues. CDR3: CASSLRDRYFSNTGELFF. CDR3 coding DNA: TGCGCCAGCAGCCTCAGGGACCGCTATTTCTCGAACACCGGGGAGCTGTTTTTT.

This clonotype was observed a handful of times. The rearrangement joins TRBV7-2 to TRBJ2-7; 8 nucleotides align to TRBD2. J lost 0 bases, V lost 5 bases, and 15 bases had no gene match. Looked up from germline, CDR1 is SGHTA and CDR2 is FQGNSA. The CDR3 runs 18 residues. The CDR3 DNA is TGTGCCAGCAGCCTCGGAGGTTTTGCGGGAGGCTCCTCCTACGAGCAGTACTTC. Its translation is CASSLGGFAGGSSYEQYF.

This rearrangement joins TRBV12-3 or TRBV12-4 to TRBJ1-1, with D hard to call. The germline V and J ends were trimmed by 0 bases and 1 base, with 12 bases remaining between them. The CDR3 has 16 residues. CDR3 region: CASSLAQTGENTEAFF. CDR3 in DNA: TGTGCCAGCAGTTTAGCGCAGACTGGAGAGAACACTGAAGCTTTCTTT.

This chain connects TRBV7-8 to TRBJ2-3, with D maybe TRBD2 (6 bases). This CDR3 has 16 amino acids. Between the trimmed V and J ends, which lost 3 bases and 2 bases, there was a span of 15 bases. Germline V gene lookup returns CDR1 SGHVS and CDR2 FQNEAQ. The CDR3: CASSLVSGGYTDTQYF. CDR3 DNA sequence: TGTGCCAGCAGCTTGGTTAGCGGAGGGTACACAGATACGCAGTATTTT.

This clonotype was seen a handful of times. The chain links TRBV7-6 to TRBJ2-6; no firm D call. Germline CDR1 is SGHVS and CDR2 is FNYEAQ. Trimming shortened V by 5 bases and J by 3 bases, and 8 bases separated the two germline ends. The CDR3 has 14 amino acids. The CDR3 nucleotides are TGTGCCAGCAGCCCTTCTGGTGGGGCCAACGTCCTGACTTTC. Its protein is CASSPSGGANVLTF.

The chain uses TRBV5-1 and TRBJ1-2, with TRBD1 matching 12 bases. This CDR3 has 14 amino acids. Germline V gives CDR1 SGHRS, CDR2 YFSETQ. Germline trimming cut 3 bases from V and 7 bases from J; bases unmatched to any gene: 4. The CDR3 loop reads CASSWGTGGFGYTF. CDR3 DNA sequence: TGCGCCAGCAGCTGGGGGACAGGGGGCTTTGGCTACACCTTC.

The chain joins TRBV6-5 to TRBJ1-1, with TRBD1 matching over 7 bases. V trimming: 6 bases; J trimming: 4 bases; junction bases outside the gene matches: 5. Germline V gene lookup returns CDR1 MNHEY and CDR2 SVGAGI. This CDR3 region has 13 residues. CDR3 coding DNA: TGTGCCAGCAGGCAGGGGGACGGCACTGAAGCTTTCTTT. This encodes CASRQGDGTEAFF.

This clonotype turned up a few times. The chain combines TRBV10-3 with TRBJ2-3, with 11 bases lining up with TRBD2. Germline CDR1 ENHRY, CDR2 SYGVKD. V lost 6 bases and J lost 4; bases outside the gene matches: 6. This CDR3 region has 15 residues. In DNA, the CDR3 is TGTGCCATCAGCAGTCCGGGACTAGCGGCAGATACGCAGTATTTT. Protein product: CAISSPGLAADTQYF.

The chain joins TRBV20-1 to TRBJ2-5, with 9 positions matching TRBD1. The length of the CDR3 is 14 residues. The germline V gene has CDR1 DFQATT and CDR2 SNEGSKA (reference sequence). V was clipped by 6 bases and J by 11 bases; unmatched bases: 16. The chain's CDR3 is CSATGQGDIGEQYF. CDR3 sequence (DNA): TGCAGTGCGACGGGACAGGGCGACATCGGAGAGCAGTACTTC.

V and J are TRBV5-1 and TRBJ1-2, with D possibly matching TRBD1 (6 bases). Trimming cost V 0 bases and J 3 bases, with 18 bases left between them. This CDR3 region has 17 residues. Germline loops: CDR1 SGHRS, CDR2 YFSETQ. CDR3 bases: TGCGCCAGCAGCTTGGGGGACATCATATCTCACTACTATGGCTACACCTTC. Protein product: CASSLGDIISHYYGYTF.

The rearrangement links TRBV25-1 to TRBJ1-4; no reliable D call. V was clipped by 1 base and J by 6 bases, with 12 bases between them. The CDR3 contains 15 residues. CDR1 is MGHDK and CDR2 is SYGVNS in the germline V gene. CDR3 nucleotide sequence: TGTGCCAGCAGTGAATCCCCGAGGCGGGATGAAAAACTGTTTTTT. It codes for CASSESPRRDEKLFF.

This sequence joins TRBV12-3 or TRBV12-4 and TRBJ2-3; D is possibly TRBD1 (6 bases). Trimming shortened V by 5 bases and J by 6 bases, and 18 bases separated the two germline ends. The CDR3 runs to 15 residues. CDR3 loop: CASSPLPTGSDTQYF. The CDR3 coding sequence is TGTGCCAGCAGTCCCCTCCCTACAGGGTCGGATACGCAGTATTTT.

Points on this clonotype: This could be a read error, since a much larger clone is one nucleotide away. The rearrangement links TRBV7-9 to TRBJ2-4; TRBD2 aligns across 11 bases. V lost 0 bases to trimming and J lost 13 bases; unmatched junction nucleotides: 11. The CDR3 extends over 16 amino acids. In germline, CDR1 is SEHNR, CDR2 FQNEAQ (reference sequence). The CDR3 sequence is CASSLALAGVYNEQYF. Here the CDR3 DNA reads TGTGCCAGCAGCTTAGCACTAGCGGGAGTTTACAATGAGCAGTACTTC.

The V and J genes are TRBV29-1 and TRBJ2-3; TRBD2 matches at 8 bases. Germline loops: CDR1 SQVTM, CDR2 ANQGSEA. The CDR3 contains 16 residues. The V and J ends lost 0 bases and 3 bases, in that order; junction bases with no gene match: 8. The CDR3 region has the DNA TGCAGCGTTGAAGATCGAATTAGCGGGACAACAGATACGCAGTATTTT. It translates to CSVEDRISGTTDTQYF.

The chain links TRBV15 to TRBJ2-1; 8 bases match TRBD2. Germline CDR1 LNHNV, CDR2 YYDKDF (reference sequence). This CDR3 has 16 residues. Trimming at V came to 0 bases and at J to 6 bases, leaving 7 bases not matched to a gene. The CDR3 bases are TGTGCCACCAGCAGAGATCCGGCGGGGGGCCGCAATGAGCAGTTCTTC. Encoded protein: CATSRDPAGGRNEQFF.

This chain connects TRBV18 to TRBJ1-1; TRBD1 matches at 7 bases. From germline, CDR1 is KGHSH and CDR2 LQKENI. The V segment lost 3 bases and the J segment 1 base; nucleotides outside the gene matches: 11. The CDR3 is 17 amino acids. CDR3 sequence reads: CASSPLYSDRRNTEAFF. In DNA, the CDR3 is TGTGCCAGCTCACCGCTTTACTCGGACAGGCGGAACACTGAAGCTTTCTTT.

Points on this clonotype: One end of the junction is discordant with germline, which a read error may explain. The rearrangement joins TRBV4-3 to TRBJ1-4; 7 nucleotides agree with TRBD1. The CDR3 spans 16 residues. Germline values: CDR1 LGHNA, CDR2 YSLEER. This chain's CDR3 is CACSQDLGTEIEKLFF. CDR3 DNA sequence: TGCGCCTGCAGCCAAGATCTAGGGACAGAGATTGAAAAACTGTTTTTT.

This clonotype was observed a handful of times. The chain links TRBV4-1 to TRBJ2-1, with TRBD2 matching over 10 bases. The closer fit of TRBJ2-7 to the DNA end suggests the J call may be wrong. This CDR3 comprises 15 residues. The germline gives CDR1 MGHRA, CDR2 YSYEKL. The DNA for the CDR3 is TGCGCCAGCAGCTTCGGGACTAGCGTTTACAATGAGCAGTACTTC. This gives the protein CASSFGTSVYNEQYF.

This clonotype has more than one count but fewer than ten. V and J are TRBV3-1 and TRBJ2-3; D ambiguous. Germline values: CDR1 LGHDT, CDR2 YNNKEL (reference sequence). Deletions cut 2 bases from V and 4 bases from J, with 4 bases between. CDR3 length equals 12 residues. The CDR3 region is CASSQTADTQYF. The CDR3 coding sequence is TGTGCCAGCAGCCAAACGGCAGATACGCAGTATTTT.

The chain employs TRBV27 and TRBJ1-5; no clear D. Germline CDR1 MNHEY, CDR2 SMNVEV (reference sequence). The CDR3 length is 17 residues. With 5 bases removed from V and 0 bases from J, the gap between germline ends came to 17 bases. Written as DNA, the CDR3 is TGTGCCAGCAGTAACTACCTCACCGGGAATAGCAATCAGCCCCAGCATTTT. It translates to CASSNYLTGNSNQPQHF.

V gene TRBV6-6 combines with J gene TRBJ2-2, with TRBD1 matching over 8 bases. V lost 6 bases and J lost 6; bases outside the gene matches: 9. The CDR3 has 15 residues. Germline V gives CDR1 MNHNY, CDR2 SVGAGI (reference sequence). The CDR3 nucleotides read TGTGCCAGCAGACTCGGACAGGGACAATCCGGGGAGCTGTTTTTT. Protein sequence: CASRLGQGQSGELFF.

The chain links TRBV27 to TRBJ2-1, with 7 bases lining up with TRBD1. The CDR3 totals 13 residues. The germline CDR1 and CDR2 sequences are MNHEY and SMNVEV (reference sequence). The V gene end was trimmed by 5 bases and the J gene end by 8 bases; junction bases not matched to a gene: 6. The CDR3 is CASSIDRVHEQFF. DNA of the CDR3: TGTGCCAGCAGTATCGACAGGGTCCATGAGCAGTTCTTC.

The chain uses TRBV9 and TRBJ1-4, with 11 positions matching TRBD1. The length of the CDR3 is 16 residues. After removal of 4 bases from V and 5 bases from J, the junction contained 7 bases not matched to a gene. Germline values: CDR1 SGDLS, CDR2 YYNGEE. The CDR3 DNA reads TGTGCCAGCAGCCGGGACAGGGGGGCACTGAATGAAAAACTGTTTTTT. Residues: CASSRDRGALNEKLFF.

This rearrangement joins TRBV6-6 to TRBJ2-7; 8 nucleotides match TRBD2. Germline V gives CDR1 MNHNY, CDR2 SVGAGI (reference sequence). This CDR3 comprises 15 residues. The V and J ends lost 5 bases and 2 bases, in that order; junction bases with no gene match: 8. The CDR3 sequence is CASSTSTSGTYEQYF. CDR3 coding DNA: TGTGCCAGCAGTACCTCTACTAGCGGCACCTACGAGCAGTACTTC.

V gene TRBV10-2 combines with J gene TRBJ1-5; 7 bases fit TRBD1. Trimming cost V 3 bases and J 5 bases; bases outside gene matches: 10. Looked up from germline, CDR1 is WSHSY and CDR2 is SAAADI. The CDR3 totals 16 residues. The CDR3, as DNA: TGCGCCAGCAGTGACGCGCGGGACAGTCAGTATCAGCCCCAGCATTTT. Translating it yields CASSDARDSQYQPQHF.

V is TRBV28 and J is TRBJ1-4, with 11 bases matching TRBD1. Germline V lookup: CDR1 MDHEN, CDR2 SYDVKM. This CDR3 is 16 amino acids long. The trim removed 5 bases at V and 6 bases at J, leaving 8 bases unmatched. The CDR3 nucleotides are TGTGCCAGCAGTCCCCGGACAGGGGGCGAGTATGAAAAACTGTTTTTT. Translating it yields CASSPRTGGEYEKLFF.

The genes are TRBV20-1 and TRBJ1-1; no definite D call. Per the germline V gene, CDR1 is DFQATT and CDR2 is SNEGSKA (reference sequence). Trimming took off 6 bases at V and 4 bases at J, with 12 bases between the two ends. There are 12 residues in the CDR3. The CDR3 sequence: CSAPFTGTEAFF. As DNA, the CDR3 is TGCAGTGCCCCGTTTACGGGCACTGAAGCTTTCTTT.